The present T cell receptor beta chain was sequenced within a study of human T cells and chemical hapten exposure. Turning to the study itself: Variation in per-sample TCR yields came mainly from small pooled library volume differences. Study-level results: The presence of alopecia in the donors means their immune response may differ from healthy people's.

The time point is: pre-sensitization, week 0. Treatment of the sample: therapeutic diphenylcyclopropenone sensitization with weekly scalp DPC. Blood was drawn before each patch test was applied. The library gave individual cDNA molecules unique molecular identifiers. In TCRdb, the RACE reads were re-called with MiXCR into one record per CDR3 protein. The repertoire holds 95,000 to 150,000 distinct CDR3 sequences, with roughly 12% as singletons. Germline CDR1 reads SNHLY; CDR2 reads FYNNEI. V was cut by 6 bases and J by 1 base, with 9 bases left in between. This CDR3 spans 14 amino acids. As concerns this clonotype: Antigen specificity is unknown.

The source is a woman in her late teens or twenties with alopecia areata. Some clones in this sample may be carry-over from other donors' samples. This sequence joins TRBV2 and TRBJ2-2; D possibly corresponds to TRBD1 (5 bases). This specimen consisted of whole blood, obtained in connection with sensitization to the hapten diphenylcyclopropenone (DPC). CDR3 protein: CASRDRKNTGELFF. The CDR3 region has the DNA TGTGCCAGCAGAGACAGAAAGAACACCGGGGAGCTGTTTTTT.